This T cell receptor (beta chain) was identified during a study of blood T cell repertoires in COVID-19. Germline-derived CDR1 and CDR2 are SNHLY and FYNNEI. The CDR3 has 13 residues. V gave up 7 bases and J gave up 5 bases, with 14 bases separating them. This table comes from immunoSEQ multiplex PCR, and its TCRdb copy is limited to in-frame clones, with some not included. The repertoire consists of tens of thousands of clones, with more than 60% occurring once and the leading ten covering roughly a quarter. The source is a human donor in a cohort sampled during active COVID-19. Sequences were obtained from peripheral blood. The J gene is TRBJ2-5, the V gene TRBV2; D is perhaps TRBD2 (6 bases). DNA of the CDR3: TGTGCCAGCACCCTGCGGGACTTTGAGACCCAGTACTTC. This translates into CASTLRDFETQYF. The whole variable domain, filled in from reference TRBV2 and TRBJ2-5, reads EPEVTQTPSHQVTQMGQEVILRCVPISNHLYFYWYRQILGQKVEFLVSFYNNEISEKSEIFDDQFSVERPDGSNFTLKIRSTKLEDSAMYFCASTLRDFETQYFGPGTRLLVL.